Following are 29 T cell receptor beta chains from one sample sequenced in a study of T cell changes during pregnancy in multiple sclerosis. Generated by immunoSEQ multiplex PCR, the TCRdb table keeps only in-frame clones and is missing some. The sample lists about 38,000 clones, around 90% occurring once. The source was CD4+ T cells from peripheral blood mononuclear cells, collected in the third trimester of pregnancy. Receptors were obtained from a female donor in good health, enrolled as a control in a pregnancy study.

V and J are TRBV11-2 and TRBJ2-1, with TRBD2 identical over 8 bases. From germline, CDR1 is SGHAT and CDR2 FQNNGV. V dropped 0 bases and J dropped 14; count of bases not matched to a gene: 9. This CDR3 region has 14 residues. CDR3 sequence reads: CASSLDLYSGVKFF. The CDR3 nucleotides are TGTGCCAGCAGCTTAGATCTATATAGCGGGGTTAAGTTCTTC.

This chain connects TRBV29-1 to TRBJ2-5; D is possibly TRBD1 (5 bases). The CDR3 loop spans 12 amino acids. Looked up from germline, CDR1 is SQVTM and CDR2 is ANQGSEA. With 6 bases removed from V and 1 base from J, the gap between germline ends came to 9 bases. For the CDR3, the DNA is TGCAGCGTAACCGACAGCCAAGAGACCCAGTACTTC. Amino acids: CSVTDSQETQYF.

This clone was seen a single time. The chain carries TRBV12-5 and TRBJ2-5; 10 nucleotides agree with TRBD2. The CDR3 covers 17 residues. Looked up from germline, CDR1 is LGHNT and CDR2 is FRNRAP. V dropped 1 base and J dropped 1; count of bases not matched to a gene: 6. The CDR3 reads CASGLATSGWIQETQYF. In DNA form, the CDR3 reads TGTGCTAGTGGTTTGGCGACTAGCGGGTGGATCCAAGAGACCCAGTACTTC. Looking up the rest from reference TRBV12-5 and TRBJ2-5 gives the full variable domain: DARVTQTPRHKVTEMGQEVTMRCQPILGHNTVFWYRQTMMQGLELLAYFRNRAPLDDSGMPKDRFSAEMPDATLATLKIQPSEPRDSAVYFCASGLATSGWIQETQYFGPGTRLLVL.

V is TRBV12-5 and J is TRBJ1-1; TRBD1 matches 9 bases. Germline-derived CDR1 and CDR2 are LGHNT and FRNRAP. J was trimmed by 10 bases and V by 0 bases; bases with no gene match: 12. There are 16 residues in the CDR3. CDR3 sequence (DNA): TGTGCTAGTGGTTTGGTACTTCCGGGACAGGGCTTTGTAGCTTTCTTT. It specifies CASGLVLPGQGFVAFF.

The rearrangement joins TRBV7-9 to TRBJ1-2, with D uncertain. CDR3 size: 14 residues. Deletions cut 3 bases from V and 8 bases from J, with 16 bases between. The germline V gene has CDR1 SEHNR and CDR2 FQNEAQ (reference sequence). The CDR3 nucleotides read TGTGCCAGCAGCTTTGGGCCAGAGCTAATCGGCTACACCTTC. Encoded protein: CASSFGPELIGYTF.

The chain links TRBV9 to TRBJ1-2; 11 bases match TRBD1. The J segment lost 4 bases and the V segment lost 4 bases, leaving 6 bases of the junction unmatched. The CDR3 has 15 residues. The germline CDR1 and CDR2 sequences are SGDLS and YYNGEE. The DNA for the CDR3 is TGTGCCAGCAGCCCGGGGACAGGGGGTCTCTATGGCTACACCTTC. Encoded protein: CASSPGTGGLYGYTF.

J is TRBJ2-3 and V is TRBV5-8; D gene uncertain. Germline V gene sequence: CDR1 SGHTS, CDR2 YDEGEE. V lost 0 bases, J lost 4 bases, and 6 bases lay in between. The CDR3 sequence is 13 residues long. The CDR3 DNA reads TGTGCCAGCAGCTTGGTGGAGCCAGATACGCAGTATTTT. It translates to CASSLVEPDTQYF.

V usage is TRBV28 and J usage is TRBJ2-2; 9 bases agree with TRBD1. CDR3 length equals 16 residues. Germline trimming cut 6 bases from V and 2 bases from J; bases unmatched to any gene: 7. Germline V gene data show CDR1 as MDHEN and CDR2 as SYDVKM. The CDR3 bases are TGTGCCAGCAGCTTAGCCACAGGGGGCAACACCGGGGAGCTGTTTTTT. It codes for CASSLATGGNTGELFF.

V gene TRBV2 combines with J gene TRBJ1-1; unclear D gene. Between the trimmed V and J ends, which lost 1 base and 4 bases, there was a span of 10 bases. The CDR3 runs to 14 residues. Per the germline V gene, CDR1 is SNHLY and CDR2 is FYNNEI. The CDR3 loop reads CASSEGYRLTEAFF. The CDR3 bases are TGTGCCAGCAGTGAAGGGTATAGACTCACTGAAGCTTTCTTT.

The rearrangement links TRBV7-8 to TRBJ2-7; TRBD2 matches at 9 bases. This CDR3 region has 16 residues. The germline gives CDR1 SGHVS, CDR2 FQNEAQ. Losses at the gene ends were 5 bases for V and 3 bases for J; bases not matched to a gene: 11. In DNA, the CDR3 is TGTGCCAGCAGCCTCGGGACTAGCCGACTCCTCTACGAGCAGTACTTC. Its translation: CASSLGTSRLLYEQYF.

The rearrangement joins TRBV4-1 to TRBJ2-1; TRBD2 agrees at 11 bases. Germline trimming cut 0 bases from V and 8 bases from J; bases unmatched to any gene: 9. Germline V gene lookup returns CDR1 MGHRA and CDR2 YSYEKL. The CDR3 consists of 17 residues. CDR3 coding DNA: TGCGCCAGCAGCCAAGATTCGACTAGCGGGGTCACGGATGAGCAGTTCTTC. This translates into CASSQDSTSGVTDEQFF.

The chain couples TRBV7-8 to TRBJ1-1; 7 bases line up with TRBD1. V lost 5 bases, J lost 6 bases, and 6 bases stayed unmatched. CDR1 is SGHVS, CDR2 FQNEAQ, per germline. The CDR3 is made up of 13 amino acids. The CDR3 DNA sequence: TGTGCCAGCAGCCTCTTCGACAGGGCTGAAGCTTTCTTT. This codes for CASSLFDRAEAFF.

The CDR3 DNA follows: TGTGCCAGCAGCTTCCAGACAGGCGGCTACACCTTC. Its protein product is CASSFQTGGYTF. V and J are TRBV7-2 and TRBJ1-2; the D gene is possibly TRBD1 (6 bases). The CDR3 extends over 12 amino acids. CDR1 is SGHTA and CDR2 is FQGNSA in the germline V gene. V was pared by 3 bases and J by 8 bases, with 10 bases between. The full variable domain, completed using reference TRBV7-2 and TRBJ1-2, is GAGVSQSPSNKVTEKGKDVELRCDPISGHTALYWYRQSLGQGLEFLIYFQGNSAPDKSGLPSDRFSAERTGGSVSTLTIQRTQQEDSAVYLCASSFQTGGYTFGSGTRLTVV.

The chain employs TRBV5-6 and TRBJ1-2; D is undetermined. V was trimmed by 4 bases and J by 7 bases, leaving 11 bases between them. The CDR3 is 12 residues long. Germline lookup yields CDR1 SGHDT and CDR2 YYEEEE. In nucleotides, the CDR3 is TGTGCCAGCAGCATCTACGACTCTGGCTACACCTTC. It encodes CASSIYDSGYTF.

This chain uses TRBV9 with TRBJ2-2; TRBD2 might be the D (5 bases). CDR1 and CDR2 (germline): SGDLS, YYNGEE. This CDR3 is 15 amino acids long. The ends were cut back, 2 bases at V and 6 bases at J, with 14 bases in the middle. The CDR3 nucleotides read TGTGCCAGCAGCGTCTTGGACTCTTGGTCCGGGGAGCTGTTTTTT. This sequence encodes CASSVLDSWSGELFF.

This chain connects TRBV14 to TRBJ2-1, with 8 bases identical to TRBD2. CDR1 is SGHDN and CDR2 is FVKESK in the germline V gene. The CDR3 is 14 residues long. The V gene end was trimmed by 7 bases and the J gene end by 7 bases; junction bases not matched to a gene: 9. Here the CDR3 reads CASNTAGESNEQFF. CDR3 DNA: TGTGCCAGCAACACAGCGGGAGAAAGTAATGAGCAGTTCTTC.

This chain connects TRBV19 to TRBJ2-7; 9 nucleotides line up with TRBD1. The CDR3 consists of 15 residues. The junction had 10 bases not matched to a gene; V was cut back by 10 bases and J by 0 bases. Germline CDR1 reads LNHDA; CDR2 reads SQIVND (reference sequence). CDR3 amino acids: CATTIGTGSSYEQYF. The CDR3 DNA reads TGTGCCACCACAATCGGGACAGGGAGCTCCTACGAGCAGTACTTC.

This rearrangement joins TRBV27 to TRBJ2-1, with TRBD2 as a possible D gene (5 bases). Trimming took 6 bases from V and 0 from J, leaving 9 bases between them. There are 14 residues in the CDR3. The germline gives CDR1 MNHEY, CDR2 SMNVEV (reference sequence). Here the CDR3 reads CASSVLVSYNEQFF. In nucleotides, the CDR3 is TGTGCCAGCAGCGTACTAGTCTCCTACAATGAGCAGTTCTTC.

CDR3 in amino acids: CASSPKWLVNEQFF. The DNA of the CDR3 is TGTGCCAGCAGCCCCAAGTGGTTAGTCAATGAGCAGTTCTTC. V usage is TRBV7-2 and J usage is TRBJ2-1; D remains ambiguous. Looked up from germline, CDR1 is SGHTA and CDR2 is FQGNSA. CDR3 length: 14 amino acids. V was shortened by 5 bases and J by 6 bases, with 14 bases between the two germline ends.

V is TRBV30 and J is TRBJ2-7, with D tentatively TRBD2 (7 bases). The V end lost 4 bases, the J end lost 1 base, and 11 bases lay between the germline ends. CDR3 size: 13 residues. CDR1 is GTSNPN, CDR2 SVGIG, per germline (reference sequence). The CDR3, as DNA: TGTGCCTGGACGGGGGGCAATTCCTACGAGCAGTACTTC. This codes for CAWTGGNSYEQYF.

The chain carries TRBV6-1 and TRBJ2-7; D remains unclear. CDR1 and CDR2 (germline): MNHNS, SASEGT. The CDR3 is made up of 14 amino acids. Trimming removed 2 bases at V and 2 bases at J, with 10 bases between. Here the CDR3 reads CASSELVGPYEQYF. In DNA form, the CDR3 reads TGTGCCAGCAGTGAACTAGTTGGCCCCTACGAGCAGTACTTC.

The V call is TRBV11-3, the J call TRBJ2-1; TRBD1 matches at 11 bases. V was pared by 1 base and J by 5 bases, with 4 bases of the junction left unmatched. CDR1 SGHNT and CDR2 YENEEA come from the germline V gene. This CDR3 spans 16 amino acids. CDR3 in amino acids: CASSLGDRGADNEQFF. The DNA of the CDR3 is TGTGCCAGCAGCTTAGGGGACAGGGGGGCCGACAATGAGCAGTTCTTC.

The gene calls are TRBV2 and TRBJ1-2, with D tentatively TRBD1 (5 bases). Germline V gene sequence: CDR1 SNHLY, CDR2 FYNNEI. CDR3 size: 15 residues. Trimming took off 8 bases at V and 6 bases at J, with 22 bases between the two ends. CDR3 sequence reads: CASHPGGFDSDGYTF. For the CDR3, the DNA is TGTGCCAGCCACCCGGGGGGTTTTGATAGTGATGGCTACACCTTC. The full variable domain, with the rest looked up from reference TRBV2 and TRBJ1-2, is EPEVTQTPSHQVTQMGQEVILRCVPISNHLYFYWYRQILGQKVEFLVSFYNNEISEKSEIFDDQFSVERPDGSNFTLKIRSTKLEDSAMYFCASHPGGFDSDGYTFGSGTRLTVV.

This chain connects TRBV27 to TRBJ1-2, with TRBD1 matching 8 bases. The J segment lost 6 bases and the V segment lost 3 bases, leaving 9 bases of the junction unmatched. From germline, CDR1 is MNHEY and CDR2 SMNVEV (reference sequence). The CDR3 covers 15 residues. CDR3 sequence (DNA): TGTGCCAGCAGTTTCCCCGGACAGGGAGCAGATGGCTACACCTTC. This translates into CASSFPGQGADGYTF.

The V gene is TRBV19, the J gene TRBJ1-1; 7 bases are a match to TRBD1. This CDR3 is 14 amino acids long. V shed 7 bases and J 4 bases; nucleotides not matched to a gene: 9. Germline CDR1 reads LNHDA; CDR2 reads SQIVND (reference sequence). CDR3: CASMAGTVGTEAFF. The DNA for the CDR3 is TGTGCCAGTATGGCCGGGACAGTAGGCACTGAAGCTTTCTTT.

The CDR3 DNA reads as TGTGCCAGCAGCTCCGGGTCCACGGTTGAAAACACCATATATTTT. This gives the protein CASSSGSTVENTIYF. This chain links TRBV11-3 with TRBJ1-3; no firm D call. Trimming removed 4 bases from V and 6 bases from J, with 16 bases in between. CDR3 length equals 15 residues. Germline-derived CDR1 and CDR2 are SGHNT and YENEEA.

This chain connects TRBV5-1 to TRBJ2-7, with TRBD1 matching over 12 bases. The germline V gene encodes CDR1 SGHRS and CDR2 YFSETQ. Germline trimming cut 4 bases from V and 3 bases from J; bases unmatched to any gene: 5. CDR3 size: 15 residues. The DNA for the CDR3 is TGCGCCAGCAGCCGGGGACAGGGGGCGGACTACGAGCAGTACTTC. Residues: CASSRGQGADYEQYF.

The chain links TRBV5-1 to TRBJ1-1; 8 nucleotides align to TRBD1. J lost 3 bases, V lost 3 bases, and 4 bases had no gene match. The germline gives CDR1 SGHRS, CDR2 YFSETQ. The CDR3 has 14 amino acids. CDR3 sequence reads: CASSSTGAYTEAFF. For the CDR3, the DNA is TGCGCCAGCAGCTCGACAGGGGCATACACTGAAGCTTTCTTT.

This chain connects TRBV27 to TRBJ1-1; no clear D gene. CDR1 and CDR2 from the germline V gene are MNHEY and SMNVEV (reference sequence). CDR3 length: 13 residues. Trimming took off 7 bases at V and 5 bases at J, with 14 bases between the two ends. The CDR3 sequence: CASKARPRTEAFF. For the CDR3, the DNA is TGTGCCAGCAAGGCGCGACCGAGGACTGAAGCTTTCTTT.